This T cell receptor (beta chain) appears in the sequencing data of a study of cytotoxic CD8 clonotypes in ibrutinib-treated CLL. Study summary: The sample average was 255,043 productive templates and tens of thousands of productive rearrangements.

About this clone: Antigen: not known.

Notes on the study in general: Before falling back toward baseline at progression, clonality had risen at the time of ibrutinib response.

V shed 1 base and J 5 bases; nucleotides not matched to a gene: 6. Germline values: CDR1 KGHSH, CDR2 LQKENI. The CDR3 consists of 16 residues. With sequencing, the targeted depth ranged from 1 in 200,000 to 1 in 1 million T cells. The repertoire was sequenced with immunoSEQ multiplex PCR; TCRdb's copy has only in-frame clones and lacks some. The sample has about 300,000 clones; about 72% are singletons. The sequences come from PBMCs, collected at disease progression, from a patient treated with ibrutinib. The source is a human donor with chronic lymphocytic leukemia. V usage is TRBV18 and J usage is TRBJ2-5; 11 nucleotides match TRBD2. Here the CDR3 DNA reads TGTGCCAGCTCACCACTAGCGGGGGGGCCGGCTGAGACCCAGTACTTC. Protein: CASSPLAGGPAETQYF.